The subject of this entry is one T cell receptor (beta chain). Assay used: immunoSEQ multiplex PCR; TCRdb lists only in-frame clones, some missing. The sample contains about 350,000 clones, about 90% of which appear only once. This sample is part of a study of blood T cell repertoires in COVID-19. V was shortened by 7 bases and J by 0 bases, with 9 bases between the two germline ends. The CDR3 extends over 13 amino acids. Germline CDR1 is LNHDA and CDR2 is SQIVND (reference sequence). The genes are TRBV19 and TRBJ1-1; no definite D call. Sequencing was carried out using PBMCs or T cells enriched from blood (not recorded which). The origin of this receptor is a woman in her thirties who had recovered from COVID-19. CDR3 in DNA: TGTGCCAGTAAGTACAGATTGAACACTGAAGCTTTCTTT. This sequence encodes CASKYRLNTEAFF. The full variable domain, completed using reference TRBV19 and TRBJ1-1, is DGGITQSPKYLFRKEGQNVTLSCEQNLNHDAMYWYRQDPGQGLRLIYYSQIVNDFQKGDIAEGYSVSREKKESFPLTVTSAQKNPTAFYLCASKYRLNTEAFFGQGTRLTVV.